Here is one T cell receptor beta chain with its context. This entry is derived from a study of control samples from healthy donors and cancer patients. V was cut by 3 bases and J by 9 bases, with 18 bases left in between. Germline CDR1 MDHEN, CDR2 SYDVKM. CDR3 size: 15 residues. The data were produced by immunoSEQ multiplex PCR, yet TCRdb's version contains in-frame clones alone and is incomplete. The data contain 75,000 to 95,000 clones, just over 90% of them singletons. The rearrangement uses TRBV28 and TRBJ1-5; no reliable D call. This TCR was recovered from a woman aged 25 to 39 in good health. Sequencing input: blood. This CDR3 is CASSFSSGWLTPQHF. Written as DNA, the CDR3 is TGTGCCAGCAGTTTTTCGTCCGGGTGGTTAACGCCCCAGCATTTT.